These 20 T cell receptor beta chains share one sample of origin, sequenced in a study of OX40 agonist ivuxolimab in advanced cancers. The library was prepared using the immunoSEQ multiplex PCR assay. The table comes from immuneACCESS by way of TCRdb, which keeps in-frame sequences with V and J called. Part of the clones is missing from these tables; in studies checked, under half for an unresolved V gene and the rest for unknown reasons. The sample table shows about 59,000 clones, and roughly four fifths are seen once. The top ten constitute 0.7% of the sample. The source material was CD4+ or CD8+ T cells sorted from blood, sampled in a trial of the OX40 agonist ivuxolimab. The receptors shown here come from an adult with an advanced solid tumor such as melanoma, head and neck, liver or kidney cancer.

The V gene is TRBV30, the J gene TRBJ1-4, with 8 bases that match TRBD1. The CDR3 covers 17 residues. Germline CDR1 GTSNPN, CDR2 SVGIG (reference sequence). Losses at the gene ends were 2 bases for V and 2 bases for J; bases not matched to a gene: 10. For the CDR3, the DNA is TGTGCCTGGAGTACACTCGGACAGGGATCCACTAATGAAAAACTGTTTTTT. Translation gives CAWSTLGQGSTNEKLFF.

The chain uses TRBV19 and TRBJ1-5; 9 nucleotides line up with TRBD1. Germline V gives CDR1 LNHDA, CDR2 SQIVND (reference sequence). The junction had 17 bases not matched to a gene; V was cut back by 7 bases and J by 7 bases. This CDR3 is 17 amino acids long. The CDR3 DNA sequence: TGTGCCAGTACCGACCCCGGGACAGGGTATCTCGGACAGCCCCAGCATTTT. It codes for CASTDPGTGYLGQPQHF. The whole variable domain, filled in from reference TRBV19 and TRBJ1-5, reads DGGITQSPKYLFRKEGQNVTLSCEQNLNHDAMYWYRQDPGQGLRLIYYSQIVNDFQKGDIAEGYSVSREKKESFPLTVTSAQKNPTAFYLCASTDPGTGYLGQPQHFGDGTRLSIL.

The chain is built from TRBV25-1 and TRBJ1-5, with D perhaps TRBD1 (5 bases). V lost 2 bases and J 4 bases, leaving 12 bases between the germline ends. Germline-derived CDR1 and CDR2 are MGHDK and SYGVNS. The CDR3 has 15 amino acids. CDR3 bases: TGTGCCAGCAGTGAAGGGGGAGGGCCTAATCAGCCCCAGCATTTT. Its translation: CASSEGGGPNQPQHF.

This chain links TRBV12-2 with TRBJ2-2. TRBV12-2 has pseudogene status. The CDR3 has 13 residues. This CDR3 reads CASRLAPSGELFF. The CDR3 DNA follows: TGTGCAAGTCGCTTAGCGCCCTCCGGGGAGCTGTTTTTT.

The chain employs TRBV20-1 and TRBJ2-3; D not resolved. Trimming stripped 7 bases from V and 6 bases from J, with 11 bases between. The germline V gene encodes CDR1 DFQATT and CDR2 SNEGSKA (reference sequence). The CDR3 consists of 11 residues. The CDR3 DNA reads TGCAGTGTTACCCATAGGGATACGCAGTATTTT. It encodes CSVTHRDTQYF.

The chain carries TRBV19 and TRBJ1-4; 7 bases line up with TRBD1. V was pared by 9 bases and J by 4 bases, with 2 bases of the junction left unmatched. The CDR3 consists of 12 residues. Germline loops: CDR1 LNHDA, CDR2 SQIVND (reference sequence). CDR3 in amino acids: CASRQGNEKLFF. The CDR3 DNA follows: TGTGCCAGCCGACAGGGTAATGAAAAACTGTTTTTT.

The V call is TRBV7-9, the J call TRBJ1-6; the match to TRBD1 covers 9 bases. V trimming: 5 bases; J trimming: 6 bases; junction bases outside the gene matches: 5. The CDR3 runs to 15 residues. Germline loops: CDR1 SEHNR, CDR2 FQNEAQ (reference sequence). The CDR3 DNA reads as TGTGCCAGCAGCGTGACAGGGGGTTTTAATTCACCCCTCCACTTT. It is translated as CASSVTGGFNSPLHF. The whole variable domain, remainder taken from reference TRBV7-9 and TRBJ1-6, is DTGVSQNPRHKITKRGQNVTFRCDPISEHNRLYWYRQTLGQGPEFLTYFQNEAQLEKSRLLSDRFSAERPKGSFSTLEIQRTEQGDSAMYLCASSVTGGFNSPLHFGNGTRLTVT.

This chain uses TRBV5-1 with TRBJ2-1; 16 bases match TRBD2. Germline V gene sequence: CDR1 SGHRS, CDR2 YFSETQ. V dropped 4 bases and J dropped 1; count of bases not matched to a gene: 5. This CDR3 has 18 residues. CDR3 coding DNA: TGCGCCAGCAGCACCGGGACTAGCGGGAGGGGATCCTACAATGAGCAGTTCTTC. Protein product: CASSTGTSGRGSYNEQFF.

The J gene is TRBJ2-2, the V gene TRBV11-1; a possible D gene is TRBD1 (6 bases). The CDR3 is 15 amino acids. CDR1 is SGHAT, CDR2 FQDESV, per germline (reference sequence). V was clipped by 8 bases and J by 3 bases, with 16 bases between them. In DNA, the CDR3 is TGTGCCAGCGGCCCGGGACAAAGGTACACCGGGGAGCTGTTTTTT. It specifies CASGPGQRYTGELFF.

The chain employs TRBV29-1 and TRBJ1-2; D perhaps matches TRBD1 (5 bases). CDR3 size: 12 residues. V was pared by 4 bases and J by 8 bases, with 14 bases between. Germline CDR1 reads SQVTM; CDR2 reads ANQGSEA. CDR3 loop: CSVGPSGGGYTF. The CDR3 DNA is TGCAGCGTTGGTCCGTCGGGGGGAGGCTACACCTTC.

The chain is built from TRBV11-2 and TRBJ2-2; 11 nucleotides line up with TRBD2. Trimming cost V 2 bases and J 4 bases; bases outside gene matches: 0. Looked up from germline, CDR1 is SGHAT and CDR2 is FQNNGV. The CDR3 sequence is 15 residues long. For the CDR3, the DNA is TGTGCCAGCAGCTTAACTAGCGGGAGCACCGGGGAGCTGTTTTTT. Translation gives CASSLTSGSTGELFF. Full variable domain (remainder filled in from reference TRBV11-2 and TRBJ2-2): EAGVAQSPRYKIIEKRQSVAFWCNPISGHATLYWYQQILGQGPKLLIQFQNNGVVDDSQLPKDRFSAERLKGVDSTLKIQPAKLEDSAVYLCASSLTSGSTGELFFGEGSRLTVL.

This clone was seen more than once but under ten times. This chain uses TRBV18 with TRBJ1-2, with D perhaps matching TRBD1 (5 bases). This CDR3 is 16 amino acids long. Per germline, CDR1 KGHSH and CDR2 LQKENI. V was shortened by 0 bases and J by 4 bases, with 15 bases between the two germline ends. The CDR3 DNA reads as TGTGCCAGCTCACCACCTTCCCAGGGTCGCGGCTATGGCTACACCTTC. As protein: CASSPPSQGRGYGYTF.

This chain connects TRBV18 to TRBJ2-6; D is possibly TRBD1 (6 bases). Germline V gene lookup returns CDR1 KGHSH and CDR2 LQKENI. The CDR3 extends over 18 amino acids. The germline V and J ends were trimmed by 3 bases and 2 bases, with 17 bases remaining between them. Here the CDR3 reads CASSPSEAGAAGANVLTF. The CDR3 bases are TGTGCCAGCTCACCCTCGGAGGCAGGGGCGGCTGGGGCCAACGTCCTGACTTTC.

This chain uses TRBV18 with TRBJ1-3; no definite D call. The germline V gene has CDR1 KGHSH and CDR2 LQKENI. The CDR3 consists of 15 residues. V was shortened by 5 bases and J by 0 bases, with 11 bases between the two germline ends. The CDR3 here is CASSTITSSGNTIYF. Here the CDR3 DNA reads TGTGCCAGCTCAACAATTACCAGCTCTGGAAACACCATATATTTT.

The gene calls are TRBV19 and TRBJ2-1; either TRBD1 or TRBD2 may supply D (5 bases each). CDR1 and CDR2 (germline): LNHDA, SQIVND (reference sequence). V lost 9 bases and J 4 bases, leaving 19 bases between the germline ends. The CDR3 has 15 residues. CDR3 loop: CASAIPGPSYNEQFF. For the CDR3, the DNA is TGTGCCAGCGCCATTCCGGGACCATCGTACAATGAGCAGTTCTTC.

The chain links TRBV6-6 to TRBJ1-2; unclear D gene. The CDR3 is 14 residues long. Trimming removed 4 bases at V and 8 bases at J, with 17 bases between. Per germline, CDR1 MNHNY and CDR2 SVGAGI (reference sequence). The CDR3 bases are TGTGCCAGCAGTTTCTCGGAGTTGGGAGGGGGCTACACCTTC. Encoded protein: CASSFSELGGGYTF.

The chain is built from TRBV7-9 and TRBJ2-7, with D tentatively TRBD1 or TRBD2 (5 bases each). Trimming left V 5 bases short and J 0 bases short, with 20 bases between. CDR1 SEHNR and CDR2 FQNEAQ come from the germline V gene (reference sequence). The CDR3 totals 17 residues. CDR3 in DNA: TGTGCCAGCAGCCCGCGGCCCGGGACGGGCAGCTCCTACGAGCAGTACTTC. It yields the protein CASSPRPGTGSSYEQYF.

V gene TRBV2 combines with J gene TRBJ1-6; 7 bases agree with TRBD1. Germline CDR1 SNHLY, CDR2 FYNNEI. With V trimmed by 5 bases and J by 6 bases, 10 bases remained unmatched. CDR3 length: 16 amino acids. CDR3 in amino acids: CASSPRRQGTNSPLHF. The CDR3 nucleotides are TGTGCCAGCAGTCCTAGAAGACAGGGAACTAATTCACCCCTCCACTTT. The full variable domain, its missing parts supplied by reference TRBV2 and TRBJ1-6, is EPEVTQTPSHQVTQMGQEVILRCVPISNHLYFYWYRQILGQKVEFLVSFYNNEISEKSEIFDDQFSVERPDGSNFTLKIRSTKLEDSAMYFCASSPRRQGTNSPLHFGNGTRLTVT.

The V call is TRBV15, the J call TRBJ1-5, with D hard to call. V was clipped by 4 bases and J by 3 bases, with 13 bases between them. Germline V lookup: CDR1 LNHNV, CDR2 YYDKDF (reference sequence). CDR3 length: 15 residues. CDR3 coding DNA: TGTGCCACCAGCACCGCCCCCGGTTCCAATCAGCCCCAGCATTTT. Its protein product is CATSTAPGSNQPQHF. The complete variable domain, with remaining parts taken from reference TRBV15 and TRBJ1-5, reads DAMVIQNPRYQVTQFGKPVTLSCSQTLNHNVMYWYQQKSSQAPKLLFHYYDKDFNNEADTPDNFQSRRPNTSFCFLDIRSPGLGDTAMYLCATSTAPGSNQPQHFGDGTRLSIL.

The chain combines TRBV27 with TRBJ2-2, with TRBD1 as a possible D gene (6 bases). The CDR3 totals 14 residues. Between the trimmed V and J ends, which lost 1 base and 6 bases, there was a span of 9 bases. Germline CDR1 is MNHEY and CDR2 is SMNVEV (reference sequence). The CDR3 DNA is TGTGCCAGCAGTTTATTTTCAGGGGCCGGGGAGCTGTTTTTT. It is translated as CASSLFSGAGELFF.